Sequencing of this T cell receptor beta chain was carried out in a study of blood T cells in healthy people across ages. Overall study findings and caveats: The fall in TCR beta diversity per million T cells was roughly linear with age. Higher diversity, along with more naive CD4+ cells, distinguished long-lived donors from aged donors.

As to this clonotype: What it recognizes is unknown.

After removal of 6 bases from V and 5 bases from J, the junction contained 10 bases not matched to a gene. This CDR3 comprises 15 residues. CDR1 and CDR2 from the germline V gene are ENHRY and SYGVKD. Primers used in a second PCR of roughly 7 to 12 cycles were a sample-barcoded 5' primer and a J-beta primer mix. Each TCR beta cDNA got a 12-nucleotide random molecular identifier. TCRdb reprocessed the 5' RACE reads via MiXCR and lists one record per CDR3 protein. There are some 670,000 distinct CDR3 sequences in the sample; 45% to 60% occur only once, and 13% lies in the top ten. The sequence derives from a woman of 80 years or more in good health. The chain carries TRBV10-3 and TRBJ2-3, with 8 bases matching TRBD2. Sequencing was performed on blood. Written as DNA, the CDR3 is TGTGCCATCAGCCTCGGCGCGGGGGGTATAGATACGCAGTATTTT. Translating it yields CAISLGAGGIDTQYF.